Listed here are 23 T cell receptor beta chains from one sample, sequenced in a study of T-cell memory formation after mild COVID-19. MiXCR, run by TCRdb on the 5' RACE reads, gives a single entry per CDR3 protein. The sample includes under 400,000 distinct CDR3 sequences, approximately 29% of them seen just once. Source material: PBMCs or a T cell subset sorted from them (not recorded which). Receptors were obtained from an adult woman who had mild COVID-19 (a few samples of this study predate the infection). Cell type and time point are not known.

The rearrangement uses TRBV27 and TRBJ2-4; D call uncertain. CDR1 is MNHEY and CDR2 is SMNVEV in the germline V gene (reference sequence). CDR3 length equals 15 residues. Trimming left V 4 bases short and J 0 bases short, with 10 bases between. CDR3: CASSSPGLAKNIQYF. For the CDR3, the DNA is TGTGCCAGCAGTTCTCCGGGTCTAGCCAAAAACATTCAGTACTTC.

In its sample, this clonotype was seen a few times. This chain connects TRBV15 to TRBJ2-4, with 9 bases matching TRBD2. J was trimmed by 0 bases and V by 0 bases; bases with no gene match: 6. The V gene's germline CDR1 is LNHNV and CDR2 YYDKDF (reference sequence). CDR3 length: 18 amino acids. CDR3 sequence (DNA): TGTGCCACCAGCAGAGAGACCCTAGCGGGGTTAGCCAAAAACATTCAGTACTTC. Translating it yields CATSRETLAGLAKNIQYF.

This clonotype was seen only a few times. V gene TRBV27 combines with J gene TRBJ2-1; no reliable D call. Trimming pared 0 bases from V and 4 bases from J, leaving 4 bases between. CDR1 and CDR2 (germline): MNHEY, SMNVEV (reference sequence). The CDR3 loop spans 13 amino acids. This chain's CDR3 is CASSLSDYNEQFF. The CDR3 DNA follows: TGTGCCAGCAGTTTATCAGATTACAATGAGCAGTTCTTC.

This clonotype was seen more than once but under ten times. The chain combines TRBV29-1 with TRBJ1-1; TRBD1 aligns across 8 bases. Germline values: CDR1 SQVTM, CDR2 ANQGSEA. The CDR3 contains 13 residues. V lost 7 bases and J lost 8; bases outside the gene matches: 12. The CDR3 sequence is CSDGQGLGSEAFF. CDR3 coding DNA: TGCAGCGACGGACAGGGCCTGGGTTCCGAAGCTTTCTTT.

Only a few counts were recorded for this clonotype. The junction departs from germline at one end; a sequencing error may be responsible. The chain joins TRBV6-2 or TRBV6-3 to TRBJ2-5; TRBD2 might be the D (6 bases). Per germline, CDR1 MNHEY and CDR2 SVGEGT. This CDR3 spans 14 amino acids. For the CDR3, the DNA is TGTGCCAGCAATTACTACGGGACTCGAGAGACCCAGTACTTC. Amino acids: CASNYYGTRETQYF.

The chain uses TRBV5-6 and TRBJ2-1; no firm D call. CDR3 size: 14 residues. Per germline, CDR1 SGHDT and CDR2 YYEEEE. V lost 4 bases to trimming and J lost 9 bases, with 17 bases between them. CDR3 sequence (DNA): TGTGCCAGCAGCCCCACACTGCCCCAGAGTGAGCAGTTCTTC. Protein sequence: CASSPTLPQSEQFF.

The gene calls are TRBV9 and TRBJ2-1; 7 bases agree with TRBD2. Germline V gene lookup returns CDR1 SGDLS and CDR2 YYNGEE. V was pared by 1 base and J by 0 bases, with 4 bases of the junction left unmatched. The CDR3 runs 16 residues. The CDR3 DNA is TGTGCCAGCAGCGTATTTCGCGGGAGCTCCTACAATGAGCAGTTCTTC. The encoded protein is CASSVFRGSSYNEQFF. Full variable domain (missing parts from reference TRBV9 and TRBJ2-1): DSGVTQTPKHLITATGQRVTLRCSPRSGDLSVYWYQQSLDQGLQFLIQYYNGEERAKGNILERFSAQQFPDLHSELNLSSLELGDSALYFCASSVFRGSSYNEQFFGPGTRLTVL.

This chain uses TRBV12-5 with TRBJ1-1; 7 positions agree with TRBD1. CDR3 length equals 16 residues. V was pared by 0 bases and J by 0 bases, with 4 bases of the junction left unmatched. CDR1 and CDR2 (germline): LGHNT, FRNRAP. This CDR3 is CASGLVLTGMNTEAFF. The CDR3 DNA follows: TGTGCTAGTGGTTTGGTTTTGACAGGGATGAACACTGAAGCTTTCTTT.

J is TRBJ2-3 and V is TRBV20-1; possibly TRBD2 for D (5 bases). Germline CDR1 and CDR2: DFQATT and SNEGSKA (reference sequence). V was clipped by 1 base and J by 2 bases, with 13 bases between them. CDR3 length: 15 amino acids. The CDR3 is CSARGGSDNTDTQYF. Written as DNA, the CDR3 is TGCAGTGCTAGAGGAGGTAGCGATAACACAGATACGCAGTATTTT.

The V call is TRBV28, the J call TRBJ2-5; no clear D. Trimming pared 4 bases from V and 5 bases from J, leaving 8 bases between. In germline, CDR1 is MDHEN, CDR2 SYDVKM. The CDR3 loop spans 12 amino acids. The DNA for the CDR3 is TGTGCCAGCAGTTGGATCGACGAGACCCAGTACTTC. This gives the protein CASSWIDETQYF.

This sequence joins TRBV29-1 and TRBJ1-1, with TRBD1 matching over 10 bases. This CDR3 is 15 amino acids long. V gave up 6 bases and J gave up 2 bases; unmatched junction bases: 9. Germline assignment: CDR1 SQVTM and CDR2 ANQGSEA. DNA of the CDR3: TGCAGCGTGGAAAGGACAGGGGGTCCCAACACTGAAGCTTTCTTT. This codes for CSVERTGGPNTEAFF.

This chain joins TRBV7-2 and TRBJ2-7; 8 positions agree with TRBD2. The germline CDR1 and CDR2 sequences are SGHTA and FQGNSA. The J segment lost 7 bases and the V segment lost 5 bases, leaving 13 bases of the junction unmatched. The CDR3 is 15 residues long. As DNA, the CDR3 is TGTGCCAGCAGCATGGGGGGGAGCGGGAGAAATGAGCAGTACTTC. It is translated as CASSMGGSGRNEQYF.

This clonotype was counted a few times. The chain recombines TRBV3-1 with TRBJ2-3; 10 nucleotides match TRBD2. The CDR3 has 18 amino acids. After removal of 0 bases from V and 2 bases from J, the junction contained 8 bases not matched to a gene. Germline CDR1 reads LGHDT; CDR2 reads YNNKEL (reference sequence). In DNA form, the CDR3 reads TGTGCCAGCAGCCAAGATTTCACTAGCGGGATCCCCACAGATACGCAGTATTTT. Its translation: CASSQDFTSGIPTDTQYF.

The chain links TRBV5-4 to TRBJ1-6, with D possibly TRBD1 on 5 matching bases. The CDR3 has 14 residues. From germline, CDR1 is SGHNT and CDR2 YYREEE (reference sequence). V was clipped by 4 bases and J by 8 bases, with 13 bases between them. CDR3 sequence reads: CASSPAQGDSPLHF. The DNA for the CDR3 is TGTGCCAGCAGCCCGGCGCAGGGTGATTCACCCCTCCACTTT.

This clonotype was detected a few times. The chain uses TRBV11-2 and TRBJ2-5; TRBD2 matches 12 bases. The length of the CDR3 is 16 residues. The germline CDR1 and CDR2 sequences are SGHAT and FQNNGV. V lost 5 bases and J lost 2; bases outside the gene matches: 6. The CDR3 region has the DNA TGTGCCAGCAGCGCCCTAGCGGGAGGGGCGCAAGAGACCCAGTACTTC. Its translation is CASSALAGGAQETQYF.

The rearrangement links TRBV9 to TRBJ2-2; D possibly corresponds to TRBD2 (6 bases). The germline gives CDR1 SGDLS, CDR2 YYNGEE. V was trimmed by 3 bases and J by 6 bases, leaving 12 bases between them. The CDR3 loop spans 14 amino acids. This chain's CDR3 is CASSGLEGSGELFF. As DNA, the CDR3 is TGTGCCAGCAGCGGACTGGAGGGATCCGGGGAGCTGTTTTTT.

The chain employs TRBV4-3 and TRBJ2-3; TRBD2 might be the D (6 bases). Germline CDR1 LGHNA, CDR2 YSLEER. With 4 bases removed from V and 2 bases from J, the gap between germline ends came to 16 bases. The CDR3 totals 16 residues. The CDR3 DNA follows: TGCGCCAGCAGCCCTCGCGCGGGAACTAACACAGATACGCAGTATTTT. This encodes CASSPRAGTNTDTQYF.

This clonotype was observed a handful of times. The J gene is TRBJ1-1, the V gene TRBV7-3, with a weak D call TRBD1 (6 bases). Per germline, CDR1 SGHTA and CDR2 FQGTGA. The V and J ends lost 6 bases and 3 bases respectively, with 17 bases between them. The CDR3 sequence is 15 residues long. This CDR3 is CASRYPGGADTEAFF. The CDR3 DNA reads TGTGCCAGCAGGTACCCCGGGGGGGCCGACACTGAAGCTTTCTTT.

This chain joins TRBV29-1 and TRBJ2-3; TRBD2 aligns across 9 bases. CDR3 length: 16 amino acids. V gave up 8 bases and J gave up 2 bases; unmatched junction bases: 14. CDR1 SQVTM and CDR2 ANQGSEA come from the germline V gene. CDR3 residues: CSTLILVAGVTDTQYF. In DNA, the CDR3 is TGCAGCACATTGATATTGGTAGCGGGGGTCACAGATACGCAGTATTTT.

The chain is built from TRBV5-1 and TRBJ1-1, with D unresolved. V was pared by 4 bases and J by 1 base, with 11 bases between. The V gene's germline CDR1 is SGHRS and CDR2 YFSETQ. The CDR3 runs to 14 residues. The chain's CDR3 is CASSQPATNTEAFF. In DNA form, the CDR3 reads TGCGCCAGCAGCCAACCCGCGACGAACACTGAAGCTTTCTTT. Filled out from reference TRBV5-1 and TRBJ1-1, the complete variable domain reads KAGVTQTPRYLIKTRGQQVTLSCSPISGHRSVSWYQQTPGQGLQFLFEYFSETQRNKGNFPGRFSGRQFSNSRSEMNVSTLELGDSALYLCASSQPATNTEAFFGQGTRLTVV.

The chain is built from TRBV9 and TRBJ1-1, with 9 bases lining up with TRBD1. This CDR3 spans 14 amino acids. The junction had 4 bases not matched to a gene; V was cut back by 0 bases and J by 7 bases. From germline, CDR1 is SGDLS and CDR2 YYNGEE. CDR3 residues: CASSVGDRALEAFF. The CDR3 region has the DNA TGTGCCAGCAGCGTAGGGGACAGGGCCCTTGAAGCTTTCTTT.

The chain combines TRBV11-3 with TRBJ2-1; TRBD1 aligns across 8 bases. The CDR3 contains 16 residues. V was clipped by 4 bases and J by 1 base; unmatched bases: 6. Per germline, CDR1 SGHNT and CDR2 YENEEA. CDR3 nucleotide sequence: TGTGCCAGCAGCTCCAGGGGGCACATATCCTACAATGAGCAGTTCTTC. This sequence encodes CASSSRGHISYNEQFF.

At least ten counts were recorded for this clonotype. An end of the junction does not agree with germline; a read error may underlie this. V usage is TRBV5-1 and J usage is TRBJ2-5; unclear D gene. The germline V gene encodes CDR1 SGHRS and CDR2 YFSETQ. This CDR3 is built from 11 residues. The CDR3 sequence is CASSYQETQYF. In nucleotides, the CDR3 is TGTGCCAGCAGCTACCAAGAGACCCAGTACTTC. Filled out from reference TRBV5-1 and TRBJ2-5, the complete variable domain reads KAGVTQTPRYLIKTRGQQVTLSCSPISGHRSVSWYQQTPGQGLQFLFEYFSETQRNKGNFPGRFSGRQFSNSRSEMNVSTLELGDSALYLCASSYQETQYFGPGTRLLVL.